What follows is one T cell receptor (beta chain) and its context. Its antigen is unidentified. This record belongs to a study of CD8 T cells in Susac syndrome. Study-level information: Sequencing included Susac syndrome patients, six of them with active disease and under 10 in remission. At blood draw, Susac syndrome patients were therapy-naive, on corticosteroids, or on intravenous immunoglobulin alone.

It was with random hexamers that roughly 0.45 to 1 ug RNA was reverse transcribed. Amplification of TCR beta CDR3 spanned 54 Vbeta and 13 Jbeta via immunoSEQ multiplex PCR. TCRdb reprocessed the immunoSEQ multiplex PCR reads via MiXCR and lists one record per CDR3 protein. The sample consists of under 200,000 distinct CDR3 sequences, 90% to 95% of them appearing once. Study-wide results and limits: It was acknowledged by the study that relatively few individuals were included in its TCR sequencing and HLA analysis.

CDR3 size: 16 residues. Deletions cut 7 bases from V and 5 bases from J, with 18 bases between. Germline V gene data show CDR1 as SNHLY and CDR2 as FYNNEI. This chain uses TRBV2 with TRBJ1-6, with D maybe TRBD1 (6 bases). This sequence originates from a human donor with Susac syndrome. The sample taken for sequencing was CD4+ T cells from PBMCs. The CDR3 loop is CASTGFGGLNNSPLHF. CDR3 sequence (DNA): TGTGCCAGCACAGGGTTCGGGGGCCTAAATAATTCACCCCTCCACTTT.